This T cell receptor beta chain was retrieved from a study of long-term antiretroviral therapy in people with HIV. The V segment lost 6 bases and the J segment 2 bases; nucleotides outside the gene matches: 10. The CDR3 runs to 17 residues. Germline values: CDR1 SNHLY, CDR2 FYNNEI. With survey level as its setting, the immunoSEQ assay was v3.0. Method: immunoSEQ multiplex PCR; TCRdb's copy keeps in-frame clones and lacks some. The sample lists 30,000 to 35,000 clones; 83% were seen once. In its sample, this clone was seen a few times. Per donor, a minimum of one pre-ART and a minimum of two post-ART PBMC samples were available. Treatment of all HIV participants took place in the United States.

The chain employs TRBV2 and TRBJ2-7; 13 nucleotides match TRBD2. This specimen consisted of unsorted PBMCs, obtained 0.4 years before starting antiretroviral therapy. The TCR comes from a man aged 18 to 30 with HIV. As DNA, the CDR3 is TGTGCCAGCAGCTCGGGACTAGCGGGGTCCTTAGCCTACGAGCAGTACTTC. This sequence encodes CASSSGLAGSLAYEQYF.